The clone carrying this TCR beta chain came up a few times. This record comes from a study of cytomegalovirus exposure and HLA in healthy donors. This PCR relied on a set of 60 Vbeta primers and 13 Jbeta primers. Measured with immunoSEQ multiplex PCR; TCRdb has only the in-frame clones, and not every one. The repertoire holds about 200,000 clones, about 12% seen once, with more than 7% in the top ten. The CDR3 contains 15 residues. V lost 0 bases, J lost 4 bases, and 10 bases lay in between. Per the germline V gene, CDR1 is SGHAT and CDR2 is FQNNGV. The chain employs TRBV11-2 and TRBJ2-1, with D maybe TRBD1 (5 bases). This TCR derives from a man between 45 and 60 years old in good health and CMV-seropositive. Sequenced: PBMCs. The CDR3 coding sequence is TGTGCCAGCAGCTTAGAGACAGTCAGGTACAATGAGCAGTTCTTC. Translation: CASSLETVRYNEQFF.